Only one count was recorded for the clone carrying this T cell receptor beta chain. Its target is unknown. CDR1 is SGDLS, CDR2 YYNGEE, per germline. Trimming cost V 3 bases and J 7 bases; bases outside gene matches: 13. The CDR3 contains 16 residues. Some clones are missing from TCRdb's copy, which holds only in-frame ones; the method was immunoSEQ multiplex PCR. The table records millions of clones, 80% to 95% of them present only once. This specimen comes from a study of shared clonotypes between healthy human individuals. Study-wide results and limits: It was the non-shared clonotypes that had lower generation probabilities than clonotypes shared by all four donors.

This receptor was obtained from a man aged 18 to 30 in good health. Some clones in this sample may be carry-over from other donors' samples. The sample comprised naive CD4+ T cells from PBMCs. Noted subset: CD45RA+ positively selected. The chain joins TRBV9 to TRBJ2-5, with 9 bases aligning to TRBD1. The CDR3 nucleotides read TGTGCCAGCAGCGCGAAACCGGGACAGGGTGATGGGACCCAGTACTTC. Its protein product is CASSAKPGQGDGTQYF.